A selection of T cell receptor beta chains follows, all from one sample in a study of blood T cell repertoires in COVID-19. The assay was immunoSEQ multiplex PCR, and TCRdb's table has in-frame clones only and misses some. Among 150,000 or so clones listed, around 87% were seen once. Sequencing was carried out using peripheral blood. Receptors were obtained from a man between 18 and 29 years old with COVID-19, enrolled during active disease. The CDR3 runs from the conserved cysteine through the conserved F or W. The D gene is left open where the match is weak. Expanded clones get a size class; other rows say once, few or many, or leave the size out.

TRBV4-1	TRBD1	TRBJ1-4	-	TGCGCCAGCAGCCAGCCGGGACAGGGGGTTGAAAAACTGCTTTTT	CASSQPGQGVEKLLF
TRBV10-2	TRBD2	TRBJ2-2	-	TGCGCCAGCAGTGATCGACTAGCGGGAACCGGGGAGCTGTTTTTT	CASSDRLAGTGELFF
TRBV28	TRBD2	TRBJ2-3	-	TGTGCCAGCAGTCTCGTGGGGATACTAGCGAGGGTGAGAGATACGCAGTATTTT	CASSLVGILARVRDTQYF
TRBV7-3	-	TRBJ2-1	-	TGTGCCAGCAGCCCGTCCAGGGACTACAATGAGCAGTTCTTC	CASSPSRDYNEQFF
TRBV4-1	-	TRBJ2-7	-	TGCGCCAGTAGACAAGGACCAGGGTTAAGCGAGCAGTACTTC	CASRQGPGLSEQYF
TRBV12-3/TRBV12-4	-	TRBJ1-1	few	TGTGCCAGCAGCCCTTTACCCCGGGGGACTTTCTTT	CASSPLPRGTFF
TRBV30	-	TRBJ2-1	-	TGTGCCTGGATAGGAGGGCCCTACAATGAGCAGTTCTTC	CAWIGGPYNEQFF
TRBV5-4	-	TRBJ2-1	-	TGTGCCAGCAGCGAGCTGAGGATGACTTCCTACAATGAGCAGTTCTTC	CASSELRMTSYNEQFF
TRBV2	-	TRBJ2-2	once	TGTGCCAGCAGTGATAGGAGCGTCGGGGAGCTGTTTTTT	CASSDRSVGELFF
TRBV19	TRBD1	TRBJ2-3	-	TGTGCCAGTAGTATCGCGGGACAGGGGGAAAATACGCAGTATTTT	CASSIAGQGENTQYF
TRBV4-3	TRBD2	TRBJ2-5	-	TGCGCCAGCAGCCCGGGACTAGCGGGAGTGGAGACCCAGTACTTC	CASSPGLAGVETQYF
TRBV7-2	TRBD2	TRBJ2-7	-	TGTGCCAGCAGCCCAGAAACTAGCGCCACCTACGAGCAGTACTTC	CASSPETSATYEQYF
TRBV15	TRBD2	TRBJ2-7	-	TGTGCCACCAGCCCCCGGACTAGCCAACCCTACGAGCAGTACTTC	CATSPRTSQPYEQYF
TRBV28	TRBD1	TRBJ2-7	-	TGTGCCAGCAGTCCCGGGACAGACACTTCCGAGCAGTACTTC	CASSPGTDTSEQYF
TRBV5-4	-	TRBJ2-3	-	TGTGCCAGCAGCTTCTCCACAGATACGCAGTATTTT	CASSFSTDTQYF
TRBV4-3	-	TRBJ1-2	-	TGCGCCAGCAGCCAAGAATTTGGCCCTTATGGCTACACCTTC	CASSQEFGPYGYTF
TRBV11-3	TRBD2	TRBJ2-2	-	TGTGCCAGCAGCTTAACTAGCGGGAGGACCGGGGAGCTGTTTTTT	CASSLTSGRTGELFF
TRBV3-1/TRBV3-2	TRBD2	TRBJ2-3	-	TGTGCCAGCAGCTACCGGGACGGGGGGGCCTATACGCAGTATTTT	CASSYRDGGAYTQYF
TRBV19	-	TRBJ1-5	-	TGTGCCAGTAGTATCCGGGGGGGCCGGAGTAGCAATCAGCCCCAGCATTTT	CASSIRGGRSSNQPQHF
TRBV29-1	-	TRBJ2-7	-	TGCAGCGTTGAGGCAGGGCCCTACGAGCAGTACTTC	CSVEAGPYEQYF
TRBV13	TRBD2	TRBJ2-2	-	TGTGCCAGCAGCTTAGTACTAGCGGGAGGGCACACCGGGGAGCTGTTTTTT	CASSLVLAGGHTGELFF
TRBV7-6	TRBD1	TRBJ2-2	-	TGTGCCAGCAGGCGTGACAGGGTTATCGGGGAGCTGTTTTTT	CASRRDRVIGELFF
TRBV7-2	TRBD2	TRBJ2-3	-	TGTGCCAGCAGCCGCTCTGGTATAAGCGGGAGGGCGGTAGATACGCAGTATTTT	CASSRSGISGRAVDTQYF
TRBV28	-	TRBJ1-3	-	TGTGCCAGCAGCCTGACGGGGTGGCGGAACACCATATATTTT	CASSLTGWRNTIYF
TRBV27	-	TRBJ2-7	-	TGTGCCAGCAGACGCCAGGGGAGCGCAGCGGAACGCTACGAGCAGTACTTC	CASRRQGSAAERYEQYF
TRBV6-5	-	TRBJ2-5	-	TGTGCCAGCAGAACACAAAAAGAGACCCAGTACTTC	CASRTQKETQYF
TRBV5-6	-	TRBJ2-5	once	TGTGCCAGCAGTCCGGGGTTTGGGGAGACCCAGTACTTC	CASSPGFGETQYF
TRBV2	-	TRBJ2-7	-	TGTGCCAGCAGTGACTACTACGAGCAGTACTTC	CASSDYYEQYF
TRBV7-9	TRBD1	TRBJ1-4	-	TGTGCCAGCAGCCCAACCGACAGGGGGCCTGAAAAACTGTTTTTT	CASSPTDRGPEKLFF
TRBV7-6	TRBD1	TRBJ1-6	-	TGTGCCAGCGCGAGGAGACAGGGGAACTCACCCCTCCACTTT	CASARRQGNSPLHF
TRBV7-2	-	TRBJ1-2	-	TGTGCCAGCAGCCTTCAGGTCATCTATGGCTACACCTTC	CASSLQVIYGYTF
TRBV7-2	-	TRBJ2-4	-	TGTGCCAGCAGCTGGTACAGGAAAAACATTCAGTACTTC	CASSWYRKNIQYF
TRBV28	-	TRBJ2-5	-	TGTGCCAGCAGTCCTCGACTAGTTCTTGAGACCCAGTACTTC	CASSPRLVLETQYF
TRBV5-6	-	TRBJ1-4	-	TGTGCCAGCAGCTTGGGGTCCCGGGGTAGGGAAAAACTGCTTTTT	CASSLGSRGREKLLF
TRBV6-2/TRBV6-3	-	TRBJ2-3	-	TGTGCCAGCAGTTACTTACTAGCCCTTATCACAGATACGCAGTATTTT	CASSYLLALITDTQYF
TRBV29-1	TRBD1	TRBJ1-2	-	TGCAGCGTTGAAACTAGGACAGGGGGACGGCGTAATGGCTACACCTTC	CSVETRTGGRRNGYTF
TRBV25-1	-	TRBJ2-7	few	TGTGCCAGCAGTGAACTCGACTGGTTGATGATCGACGAGCAGTACTTC	CASSELDWLMIDEQYF
TRBV12-3/TRBV12-4	-	TRBJ1-1	-	TGTGCCAGCAGTTTTAGCTACACTGAAGCTTTCTTT	CASSFSYTEAFF
TRBV4-3	-	TRBJ2-7	-	TGCGCCAGCAGCCAAGGCGGAGGGCAGGCCTACGAGCAGTACTTC	CASSQGGGQAYEQYF
TRBV14	-	TRBJ1-1	-	TGTGCCAGCAGCCAAGATCTTGGAGGGAGAGCTTTCTTT	CASSQDLGGRAFF
TRBV4-1	TRBD2	TRBJ2-3	-	TGCGCCAGCAGCCAAACGGGACTAGCGGGAACAGATACGCAGTATTTT	CASSQTGLAGTDTQYF
TRBV4-2	-	TRBJ2-3	-	TGTGCCAGCAGTGAGCGAGATACGCAGTATTTT	CASSERDTQYF
TRBV13	-	TRBJ2-1	-	TGTGCCAGCAGCCAACAGGGTGATGAGCAGTTCTTC	CASSQQGDEQFF
TRBV5-5	-	TRBJ1-5	-	TGTGCCAGCAGCTCGAGAAAGGACAGTAGCAATCAGCCCCAGCATTTT	CASSSRKDSSNQPQHF
TRBV13	TRBD1	TRBJ2-3	-	TGTGCCAGCAGCTTTGGACAGGGGTCAGATACGCAGTATTTT	CASSFGQGSDTQYF
TRBV10-3	-	TRBJ1-3	-	TGTGCCATCAGTGAGGAACTTACCGGCTCTGGAAACACCATATATTTT	CAISEELTGSGNTIYF
TRBV4-2	TRBD1	TRBJ2-5	few	TGTGCCAGCAGCCGCGGACAGGGCGCCCAAGAGACCCAGTACTTC	CASSRGQGAQETQYF
TRBV10-3	TRBD1	TRBJ1-1	-	TGTGCCATCAGTGAGCCGGGACAGGGGAACACTGAAGCTTTCTTT	CAISEPGQGNTEAFF
TRBV7-9	TRBD1	TRBJ1-2	-	TGTGCCAGCAGCTTAGGGGACAGTCCCTATGGCTACACCTTC	CASSLGDSPYGYTF
TRBV4-3	-	TRBJ2-7	-	TGCGCCAGCAGCCAAGTTACAGGCCCCTACGAGCAGTACTTC	CASSQVTGPYEQYF
TRBV10-2	TRBD2	TRBJ2-5	once	TGCGCCAGCAGGAAGGGTCGGGGCGGGAGGGGCGAGACCCAGTACTTC	CASRKGRGGRGETQYF
TRBV7-8	-	TRBJ1-5	once	TGTGCCAGCAGCCCAGGGTCTAGCAATCAGCCCCAGCATTTT	CASSPGSSNQPQHF
TRBV24-1	TRBD1	TRBJ1-5	-	TGTGCCGCCTATGGGACAGGGGGTCTGGGTAGCAATCAGCCCCAGCATTTT	CAAYGTGGLGSNQPQHF